This entry concerns a single T cell receptor beta chain. This CDR3 has 13 amino acids. Looked up from germline, CDR1 is SQVTM and CDR2 is ANQGSEA. Deletions cut 5 bases from V and 1 base from J, with 12 bases between. Assignments of participants to cohorts depended upon their own reported clinical history. The study counted Cohort 3 donors as recovered given two negative PCRs, clearance, or symptom resolution. The source of the sample is a study of blood T cell repertoires in COVID-19. As for the study in general: PBMCs, B-cell-depleted T cells, or T cells provided the cDNA or gDNA that made up the material.

Profiled with immunoSEQ multiplex PCR; TCRdb holds only in-frame clones, not every one. This table has about 200,000 clones, more than 70% appearing once. The chain carries TRBV29-1 and TRBJ2-7, with D unclear. Material for sequencing was PBMCs or T cells enriched from blood (not recorded which). The sequence derives from a woman under 30 who had recovered from COVID-19. The CDR3 nucleotides read TGCAGCGTTCGTTCCCCCCTTTCCTACGAGCAGTACTTC. As protein: CSVRSPLSYEQYF.